Following are 24 T cell receptor beta chains from one sample sequenced in a study of T cell clones after liver transplantation. Profiled with immunoSEQ multiplex PCR; TCRdb holds only in-frame clones, not every one. There are tens of thousands of clones in the sample; 80% to 95% occur only once, and 0.75% to 1% lies in the top ten. The starting material was CD4+ T cells from blood, obtained less than 27 months after liver transplant. Source of these receptors: a human patient who received a liver transplant. Some T cells may be transferred from the graft donor.

The chain has TRBV28 and TRBJ2-1; 11 bases line up with TRBD2. The V gene end was trimmed by 4 bases and the J gene end by 4 bases; junction bases not matched to a gene: 6. This CDR3 region has 16 residues. Germline CDR1 and CDR2: MDHEN and SYDVKM. The CDR3: CASSSALAGGYNEQFF. In DNA form, the CDR3 reads TGTGCCAGCAGTTCCGCCCTAGCGGGAGGTTACAATGAGCAGTTCTTC.

The chain is built from TRBV27 and TRBJ2-1, with 13 bases aligning to TRBD2. The CDR3 runs to 15 residues. J gave up 6 bases and V 4 bases, and 3 bases lay outside the gene matches. Germline loops: CDR1 MNHEY, CDR2 SMNVEV (reference sequence). CDR3 region: CASSSGLAGANEQFF. The CDR3, as DNA: TGTGCCAGCAGTTCCGGACTAGCGGGAGCCAATGAGCAGTTCTTC.

The chain links TRBV7-8 to TRBJ2-5, with a tentative D call TRBD1 (6 bases). V lost 5 bases, J lost 5 bases, and 15 bases lay in between. The germline V gene encodes CDR1 SGHVS and CDR2 FQNEAQ. This CDR3 contains 14 residues. CDR3: CASSPATGLETQYF. Here the CDR3 DNA reads TGTGCCAGCAGCCCCGCCACAGGGTTGGAGACCCAGTACTTC.

The rearrangement uses TRBV21-1 and TRBJ1-2. TRBV21-1 is annotated as a pseudogene. The CDR3 loop spans 16 amino acids. The CDR3 nucleotides are TGTGCCAGCACCTTCCTAAGTGAGGGGAGAAGCTATGGCTACACCTTC. It translates to CASTFLSEGRSYGYTF.

V usage is TRBV7-9 and J usage is TRBJ2-3; D is unclear. V shed 7 bases and J shed 2 bases, with 13 bases lying between them. This CDR3 region has 14 residues. The germline V gene has CDR1 SEHNR and CDR2 FQNEAQ (reference sequence). The CDR3 protein is CASTEPWATDTQYF. For the CDR3, the DNA is TGTGCCAGCACCGAGCCGTGGGCCACAGATACGCAGTATTTT.

The rearrangement joins TRBV29-1 to TRBJ2-5; maybe TRBD1 (5 bases). Germline V gene sequence: CDR1 SQVTM, CDR2 ANQGSEA. V was cut by 3 bases and J by 2 bases, with 7 bases left in between. CDR3 length: 12 amino acids. CDR3 DNA sequence: TGCAGCGTTGATGGGGCTCAAGAGACCCAGTACTTC. This gives the protein CSVDGAQETQYF.

J is TRBJ2-1 and V is TRBV30; 8 nucleotides align to TRBD2. Per the germline V gene, CDR1 is GTSNPN and CDR2 is SVGIG (reference sequence). The CDR3 length is 16 residues. J gave up 7 bases and V 4 bases, and 15 bases lay outside the gene matches. This CDR3 reads CAWMVKAGVFGNEQFF. The CDR3 DNA reads as TGTGCCTGGATGGTCAAAGCGGGAGTTTTTGGGAATGAGCAGTTCTTC.

The chain carries TRBV7-9 and TRBJ1-2; 9 bases fit TRBD1. The CDR3 contains 14 residues. After removal of 5 bases from V and 7 bases from J, the junction contained 8 bases not matched to a gene. Per the germline V gene, CDR1 is SEHNR and CDR2 is FQNEAQ (reference sequence). CDR3 loop: CASSGLQGAVGYTF. The CDR3 DNA reads as TGTGCCAGCAGCGGATTACAGGGGGCGGTTGGCTACACCTTC.

V is TRBV5-1 and J is TRBJ2-1; TRBD1 agrees at 9 bases. This CDR3 comprises 13 residues. Germline loops: CDR1 SGHRS, CDR2 YFSETQ. Unmatched junction bases numbered 3, after V lost 3 bases and J lost 8 bases. The CDR3 sequence: CASSWDREYEQFF. The CDR3, as DNA: TGCGCCAGCAGCTGGGACAGGGAGTATGAGCAGTTCTTC.

Remarks on this clone: Germline and junction disagree at one end, which may indicate a read error. The chain employs TRBV5-5 and TRBJ1-2; D ambiguous. The CDR3 spans 14 residues. From germline, CDR1 is SGHKS and CDR2 YYEKEE (reference sequence). The CDR3 region has the DNA TGTGCCAGCTGGTATGCTGTCTCGCGAAAGACCTATGGCTTC. This codes for CASWYAVSRKTYGF.

The gene calls are TRBV4-1 and TRBJ1-5, with a possible D match to TRBD1 (5 bases). The CDR3 sequence is 15 residues long. Germline V gene data show CDR1 as MGHRA and CDR2 as YSYEKL. V was shortened by 0 bases and J by 8 bases, with 14 bases between the two germline ends. CDR3 in DNA: TGCGCCAGCAGCCAAGACGGCCTCCCCAGGGAGCCCCAGCATTTT. Its protein product is CASSQDGLPREPQHF.

The rearrangement joins TRBV19 to TRBJ2-1; 11 nucleotides align to TRBD2. The V and J ends lost 3 bases and 2 bases, in that order; junction bases with no gene match: 3. CDR3 length equals 16 residues. CDR1 LNHDA and CDR2 SQIVND come from the germline V gene (reference sequence). The DNA of the CDR3 is TGTGCCAGTAGTATCATTAGCGGGAGGGCCTACAATGAGCAGTTCTTC. Residues: CASSIISGRAYNEQFF.

The rearrangement uses TRBV9 and TRBJ2-2; 7 nucleotides line up with TRBD2. In germline, CDR1 is SGDLS, CDR2 YYNGEE. The CDR3 is 18 residues long. Losses at the gene ends were 4 bases for V and 5 bases for J; bases not matched to a gene: 17. CDR3 DNA: TGTGCCAGCAGCCCCTTAGGAGGGAGGGCCGCCCGAACCGGGGAGCTGTTTTTT. This encodes CASSPLGGRAARTGELFF.

The gene calls are TRBV28 and TRBJ2-7; the D gene is possibly TRBD1 (6 bases). Trimming pared 7 bases from V and 1 base from J, leaving 23 bases between. The length of the CDR3 is 17 residues. Germline-derived CDR1 and CDR2 are MDHEN and SYDVKM. CDR3 sequence reads: CASIKPGTPSRSYEQYF. In DNA form, the CDR3 reads TGTGCCAGCATTAAACCCGGGACACCATCTCGGTCCTACGAGCAGTACTTC.

The chain joins TRBV4-3 to TRBJ1-4; 9 bases are shared with TRBD1. Germline CDR1 and CDR2: LGHNA and YSLEER. This CDR3 has 20 amino acids. The junction had 21 bases not matched to a gene; V was cut back by 4 bases and J by 6 bases. The CDR3 DNA is TGCGCCAGCAGCCGGACCCTGGGCGGAACAGGGGGCGCGTATGATGAAAAACTGTTTTTT. It specifies CASSRTLGGTGGAYDEKLFF.

The chain combines TRBV5-1 with TRBJ1-5, with D possibly matching TRBD1 (6 bases). CDR1 and CDR2 from the germline V gene are SGHRS and YFSETQ. This CDR3 contains 22 residues. Trimming shortened V by 0 bases and J by 0 bases, and 28 bases separated the two germline ends. This CDR3 reads CASSLGFLGWGHGGHSNQPQHF. The CDR3 coding sequence is TGCGCCAGCAGCTTGGGCTTCTTGGGATGGGGACATGGAGGACATAGCAATCAGCCCCAGCATTTT.

This chain uses TRBV28 with TRBJ1-1; D ambiguous. Germline CDR1 and CDR2: MDHEN and SYDVKM. The CDR3 contains 15 residues. Trimming shortened V by 7 bases and J by 7 bases, and 22 bases separated the two germline ends. The CDR3 DNA reads as TGTGCCAGCACCCCTCCCGCCGGGCGGGGTTTTGAAGCTTTCTTT. It translates to CASTPPAGRGFEAFF.

This chain links TRBV7-6 with TRBJ2-7, with TRBD1 matching over 7 bases. V gave up 4 bases and J gave up 4 bases; unmatched junction bases: 7. The germline V gene has CDR1 SGHVS and CDR2 FNYEAQ. CDR3 size: 14 residues. The CDR3 here is CASSYRGLGYEQYF. For the CDR3, the DNA is TGTGCCAGCAGCTACAGGGGCCTCGGGTACGAGCAGTACTTC.

The V and J genes are TRBV18 and TRBJ1-5; D gene ambiguous. The CDR3 has 16 residues. V was trimmed by 0 bases and J by 0 bases, leaving 9 bases between them. Germline loops: CDR1 KGHSH, CDR2 LQKENI. CDR3 sequence: CASSPPSNYSNQPQHF. The CDR3 DNA follows: TGTGCCAGCTCACCACCTTCTAACTATAGCAATCAGCCCCAGCATTTT.

The chain recombines TRBV15 with TRBJ2-7; 9 nucleotides match TRBD2. V shed 8 bases, J shed 4 bases, and the junction held 0 bases outside the gene matches. Per the germline V gene, CDR1 is LNHNV and CDR2 is YYDKDF (reference sequence). The CDR3 runs to 11 residues. The CDR3 here is CATAGGYEQYF. CDR3 coding DNA: TGTGCCACCGCGGGGGGGTACGAGCAGTACTTC.

The rearrangement links TRBV5-1 to TRBJ2-3; D is perhaps TRBD2 (5 bases). Germline CDR1 is SGHRS and CDR2 is YFSETQ. The CDR3 sequence is 15 residues long. Trimming removed 7 bases from V and 0 bases from J, with 15 bases in between. Here the CDR3 reads CASCSDPSSTDTQYF. The CDR3, as DNA: TGCGCCAGCTGTTCGGATCCTAGCAGCACAGATACGCAGTATTTT.

The rearrangement links TRBV7-9 to TRBJ2-2; 11 bases are a match to TRBD1. The germline CDR1 and CDR2 sequences are SEHNR and FQNEAQ (reference sequence). The CDR3 runs 18 residues. Germline trimming cut 3 bases from V and 2 bases from J; bases unmatched to any gene: 8. The CDR3 region is CASSFRTGGLLNTGELFF. Written as DNA, the CDR3 is TGTGCCAGCAGCTTCCGGACAGGGGGCTTACTCAACACCGGGGAGCTGTTTTTT.

This clone was counted only a few times. This chain links TRBV9 with TRBJ2-1; the D gene is possibly TRBD1 (5 bases). The CDR3 is 13 amino acids. Between the trimmed V and J ends, which lost 4 bases and 7 bases, there was a span of 12 bases. CDR1 and CDR2 (germline): SGDLS, YYNGEE. DNA of the CDR3: TGTGCCAGCAGCTGGCAGGGTGTAAATGAGCAGTTCTTC. Protein: CASSWQGVNEQFF.

The rearrangement links TRBV16 to TRBJ1-1, with D perhaps TRBD1 (6 bases). The V and J ends lost 4 bases and 6 bases respectively, with 15 bases between them. The CDR3 is made up of 14 amino acids. Looked up from germline, CDR1 is KGHSY and CDR2 is FQNENV. The CDR3 sequence is CASSPPTRGAEAFF. CDR3 sequence (DNA): TGTGCCAGCAGCCCTCCTACCAGGGGCGCTGAAGCTTTCTTT.